The source of this TCR beta chain is a study of radiotherapy plus CTLA-4 blockade in lung cancer. The overall study: Disease control was achieved by 31% of patients, and objective responses by about 19%. Notes on the study in general: Strongest reported response predictors: early blood clone changes and post-radiation interferon-beta. Radiotherapy was combined with ipilimumab, and tumor-derived TCR clones then expanded in blood.

Comments on this clone: Its target is not known. This sample also contains other DNA sequences that code for the same CDR3.

The table came from immunoSEQ multiplex PCR; TCRdb's copy has only in-frame clones and leaves some out. The sample contains about 98,000 clones, around 86% of which appear only once. Trimming took off 9 bases at V and 1 base at J, with 12 bases between the two ends. CDR1 MNHNS and CDR2 SASEGT come from the germline V gene. This CDR3 is built from 13 residues. V and J are TRBV6-1 and TRBJ1-1, with a tentative D call TRBD1 (5 bases). Sequenced here: peripheral blood, sampled from a patient treated with radiotherapy plus ipilimumab. The source is a human donor with non-small cell lung cancer who had a partial response to radiotherapy plus ipilimumab. As DNA, the CDR3 is TGTGCCAGTACGCCACAGGCGAACACTGAAGCTTTCTTT. Translating it yields CASTPQANTEAFF.